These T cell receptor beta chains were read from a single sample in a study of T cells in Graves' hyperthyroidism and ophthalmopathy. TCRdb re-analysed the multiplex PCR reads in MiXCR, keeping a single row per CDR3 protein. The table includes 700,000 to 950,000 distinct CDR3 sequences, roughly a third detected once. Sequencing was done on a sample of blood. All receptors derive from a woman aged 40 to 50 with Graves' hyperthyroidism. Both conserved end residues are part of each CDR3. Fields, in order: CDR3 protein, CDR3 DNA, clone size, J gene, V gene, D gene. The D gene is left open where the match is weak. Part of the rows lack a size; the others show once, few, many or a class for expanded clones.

CASSPIGTGSYEQYF	TGTGCCAGCAGCCCTATTGGGACAGGCTCCTACGAGCAGTACTTC	-	TRBJ2-7	TRBV6-5	TRBD1
CASSLQQGRGGEETQYF	TGTGCCAGCAGCCTCCAACAGGGCAGGGGTGGAGAAGAGACCCAGTACTTC	few	TRBJ2-5	TRBV7-2	-
CASSLYPGQTYGYTF	TGTGCCAGCAGCTTATATCCGGGACAGACCTATGGCTACACCTTC	-	TRBJ1-2	TRBV7-2	TRBD1
CASSETGVFNTEAFF	TGTGCCAGCAGTGAAACAGGGGTGTTCAACACTGAAGCTTTCTTT	once	TRBJ1-1	TRBV2	TRBD1
CASRDGDNTGELFF	TGTGCCAGCAGAGACGGAGATAACACCGGGGAGCTGTTTTTT	many	TRBJ2-2	TRBV13	-
CSAEQGGTEAFF	TGCAGTGCTGAACAGGGAGGTACTGAAGCTTTCTTT	many	TRBJ1-1	TRBV20-1	-
CASTPESGTWNEQFF	TGTGCCAGCACACCAGAATCCGGGACGTGGAATGAGCAGTTCTTC	-	TRBJ2-1	TRBV11-2	-
CASSFQGLREKLFF	TGTGCCAGCAGCTTCCAGGGTCTTCGGGAAAAACTGTTTTTT	many	TRBJ1-4	TRBV7-8	-
CSAVGTSGFQETQYF	TGCAGTGCTGTGGGGACTAGCGGGTTCCAAGAGACCCAGTACTTC	many	TRBJ2-5	TRBV20-1	TRBD2
CASRPTGVSGEKLFF	TGTGCCAGTAGACCAACAGGGGTCTCTGGTGAAAAACTGTTTTTT	few	TRBJ1-4	TRBV19	TRBD1
CASSLEERDTQYF	TGTGCCAGCAGCTTAGAGGAGCGTGATACGCAGTATTTT	-	TRBJ2-3	TRBV11-1	-
CASSHHPTQQGASSGANVLTF	TGCGCCAGCAGCCATCACCCCACCCAACAGGGGGCCAGCTCTGGGGCCAACGTCCTGACTTTC	-	TRBJ2-6	TRBV4-1	TRBD1
CSARETSGGAFQETQYF	TGCAGTGCAAGGGAGACTAGCGGGGGGGCCTTTCAAGAGACCCAGTACTTC	once	TRBJ2-5	TRBV20-1	TRBD2
CASRVIYKQYF	TGTGCCAGCAGGGTCATTTACAAGCAGTACTTC	-	TRBJ2-7	TRBV10-3	-
CASSSPSGPRDNGYTF	TGTGCCAGCAGCTCTCCCTCCGGGCCAAGAGATAATGGCTACACCTTC	few	TRBJ1-2	TRBV11-2	-
CASSYSMSWSEKLFF	TGTGCCAGCAGTTACTCGATGAGTTGGAGTGAAAAACTGTTTTTT	few	TRBJ1-4	TRBV6-1	-
CSARDLASSTEAFF	TGCAGTGCTAGAGATCTGGCCAGCTCCACTGAAGCTTTCTTT	few	TRBJ1-1	TRBV20-1	-
CASSGQRTDTQYF	TGTGCCAGCAGCGGACAACGCACAGATACGCAGTATTTT	few	TRBJ2-3	TRBV2	-
CASHRNTEAFF	TGTGCCAGTCACCGGAACACTGAAGCTTTCTTT	-	TRBJ1-1	TRBV28	-
CASSYGQGEEQYF	TGTGCCAGCAGTTACGGACAGGGAGAGGAGCAGTACTTC	-	TRBJ2-7	TRBV6-5	TRBD1
CASLPPGHPRRTDNSPLHF	TGTGCCAGCTTACCCCCGGGACACCCGAGGCGGACTGATAATTCACCCCTCCACTTT	few	TRBJ1-6	TRBV7-8	-
CASTVSGAPVPTQYF	TGTGCCAGCACTGTTAGCGGGGCCCCAGTTCCGACCCAGTACTTC	many	TRBJ2-5	TRBV2	TRBD2
CASSSRGSGANTGELFF	TGTGCCAGCAGCTCGCGCGGGTCGGGGGCTAACACCGGGGAGCTGTTTTTT	-	TRBJ2-2	TRBV7-8	-
CASSQDRNYGYTF	TGTGCCAGCAGCCAGGACAGAAACTATGGCTACACCTTC	many	TRBJ1-2	TRBV7-2	-
CASSYSSGGGGYTF	TGTGCCAGCAGTTACTCGTCAGGGGGCGGAGGCTACACCTTC	few	TRBJ1-2	TRBV6-2/TRBV6-3	TRBD1
CSVGDRGEQYF	TGCAGCGTTGGGGACAGGGGCGAGCAGTACTTC	-	TRBJ2-7	TRBV29-1	TRBD1
CASSYGRGEYSPLHF	TGTGCCAGCAGCTACGGCAGGGGAGAATATTCACCCCTCCACTTT	few	TRBJ1-6	TRBV11-2	-
CASKESGGVDTQYF	TGTGCCAGTAAGGAGAGCGGGGGGGTAGATACGCAGTATTTT	-	TRBJ2-3	TRBV19	TRBD2